These 12 T cell receptor beta chains were sequenced from one sample in a study of shared T cell receptors in the human thymus. Sequenced by immunoSEQ multiplex PCR; TCRdb stores in-frame clones only, minus some. This table holds 630,000 or so clones, around 87% found once. The same data also contributed to another study, on human thymus T cells.

The sample was thymocytes. The receptors stem from a boy under three years old with a congenital heart defect.

This rearrangement joins TRBV6-5 to TRBJ2-2; 13 bases are shared with TRBD2. Trimming cost V 7 bases and J 7 bases; bases outside gene matches: 6. Germline V gives CDR1 MNHEY, CDR2 SVGAGI. The CDR3 is made up of 15 amino acids. The CDR3 sequence is CASTRLAGGHGELFF. CDR3 coding DNA: TGTGCCAGCACCCGACTAGCGGGAGGCCACGGGGAGCTGTTTTTT.

The chain is built from TRBV5-1 and TRBJ2-2; D perhaps matches TRBD1 (5 bases). This CDR3 region has 16 residues. The germline CDR1 and CDR2 sequences are SGHRS and YFSETQ. The germline V and J ends were trimmed by 1 base and 7 bases, with 17 bases remaining between them. The CDR3: CASSLIQGRSSGELFF. The DNA for the CDR3 is TGCGCCAGCAGCTTGATCCAGGGTCGAAGTAGCGGGGAGCTGTTTTTT.

This chain joins TRBV5-5 and TRBJ1-6; 9 nucleotides align to TRBD1. The CDR3 contains 16 residues. V lost 2 bases and J lost 10; bases outside the gene matches: 10. Germline CDR1 SGHKS, CDR2 YYEKEE (reference sequence). The DNA for the CDR3 is TGTGCCAGCAGCTTTCTCACAGGGGGCCGGGGGTCACCCCTCCACTTT. This codes for CASSFLTGGRGSPLHF.

J is TRBJ1-1 and V is TRBV29-1; 8 nucleotides align to TRBD1. J gave up 1 base and V 2 bases, and 9 bases lay outside the gene matches. Looked up from germline, CDR1 is SQVTM and CDR2 is ANQGSEA. This CDR3 has 16 residues. The CDR3 sequence: CSVESCCGTGNTEAFF. CDR3 DNA sequence: TGCAGCGTTGAAAGTTGCTGTGGGACAGGGAACACTGAAGCTTTCTTT. The full variable domain, rest sourced from reference TRBV29-1 and TRBJ1-1, is SAVISQKPSRDICQRGTSLTIQCQVDSQVTMMFWYRQQPGQSLTLIATANQGSEATYESGFVIDKFPISRPNLTFSTLTVSNMSPEDSSIYLCSVESCCGTGNTEAFFGQGTRLTVV.

Details on this clone: Other DNA sequences in this sample translate to the same CDR3. This chain uses TRBV7-9 with TRBJ1-1; possible D gene TRBD1, 5 bases. The CDR3 covers 13 residues. Per the germline V gene, CDR1 is SEHNR and CDR2 is FQNEAQ (reference sequence). V gave up 5 bases and J gave up 1 base, with 8 bases separating them. The CDR3 nucleotides read TGTGCCAGCAGCCCAGGGCAGAACACTGAAGCTTTCTTT. Its translation is CASSPGQNTEAFF.

In DNA form, the CDR3 reads TGTGCCAGCAGCTTGGAGGGGCCCAGCGATGAGCAGTTCTTC. Translated: CASSLEGPSDEQFF. The chain is built from TRBV5-4 and TRBJ2-1; tentative D call: TRBD1 (5 bases). V dropped 0 bases and J dropped 8 bases, with 12 bases sitting between them. CDR1 SGHNT and CDR2 YYREEE come from the germline V gene (reference sequence). This CDR3 has 14 amino acids.

This chain links TRBV7-2 with TRBJ1-5; possibly TRBD1 for D (5 bases). This CDR3 region has 14 residues. V lost 4 bases and J lost 4, with 11 bases in between. Germline V lookup: CDR1 SGHTA, CDR2 FQGNSA. CDR3 protein: CASSWGVLNQPQHF. CDR3 in DNA: TGTGCCAGCAGCTGGGGGGTTCTGAATCAGCCCCAGCATTTT.

This clone was observed a handful of times. The chain uses TRBV7-2 and TRBJ1-3; the D gene is possibly TRBD1 (5 bases). Germline assignment: CDR1 SGHTA and CDR2 FQGNSA. The CDR3 totals 17 residues. V dropped 5 bases and J dropped 1 base, with 18 bases sitting between them. As DNA, the CDR3 is TGTGCCAGCAGCCTCAGTCCTGGACAACCATCTGGAAACACCATATATTTT. Translation: CASSLSPGQPSGNTIYF.

This clone was seen a few times. This chain links TRBV6-1 with TRBJ1-1; no clear D gene. Germline CDR1 is MNHNS and CDR2 is SASEGT. V was clipped by 4 bases and J by 1 base, with 19 bases between them. The CDR3 runs to 17 residues. CDR3 nucleotides: TGTGCCAGCAGTGCCCCCTTTGAGGGAAATCCGAACACTGAAGCTTTCTTT. Translated: CASSAPFEGNPNTEAFF.

The chain combines TRBV4-2 with TRBJ1-5; D call uncertain. Deletions cut 1 base from V and 2 bases from J, with 24 bases between. Germline-derived CDR1 and CDR2 are LGHNA and YNFKEQ. This CDR3 comprises 20 residues. CDR3 sequence reads: CASSQGRKTTPKRGNQPQHF. In DNA form, the CDR3 reads TGTGCCAGCAGCCAAGGCCGAAAGACAACCCCAAAACGAGGCAATCAGCCCCAGCATTTT.

This clone was detected once. The chain has TRBV6-5 and TRBJ2-7; 7 bases fit TRBD2. This CDR3 has 14 residues. V dropped 4 bases and J dropped 0; count of bases not matched to a gene: 3. Germline CDR1 MNHEY, CDR2 SVGAGI. The CDR3 is CASSFRGSSYEQYF. DNA for the CDR3: TGTGCCAGCAGTTTTCGCGGGAGCTCCTACGAGCAGTACTTC.

The CDR3 DNA reads TGCAGCGTTGGGGACAGGGAAAAACTGTTTTTT. Translated: CSVGDREKLFF. The chain recombines TRBV29-1 with TRBJ1-4; 8 positions agree with TRBD1. With 4 bases clipped from V and 8 bases from J, the junction kept 0 bases outside the gene matches. Per the germline V gene, CDR1 is SQVTM and CDR2 is ANQGSEA. The CDR3 covers 11 residues. The whole variable domain, filled in from reference TRBV29-1 and TRBJ1-4, reads SAVISQKPSRDICQRGTSLTIQCQVDSQVTMMFWYRQQPGQSLTLIATANQGSEATYESGFVIDKFPISRPNLTFSTLTVSNMSPEDSSIYLCSVGDREKLFFGSGTQLSVL.